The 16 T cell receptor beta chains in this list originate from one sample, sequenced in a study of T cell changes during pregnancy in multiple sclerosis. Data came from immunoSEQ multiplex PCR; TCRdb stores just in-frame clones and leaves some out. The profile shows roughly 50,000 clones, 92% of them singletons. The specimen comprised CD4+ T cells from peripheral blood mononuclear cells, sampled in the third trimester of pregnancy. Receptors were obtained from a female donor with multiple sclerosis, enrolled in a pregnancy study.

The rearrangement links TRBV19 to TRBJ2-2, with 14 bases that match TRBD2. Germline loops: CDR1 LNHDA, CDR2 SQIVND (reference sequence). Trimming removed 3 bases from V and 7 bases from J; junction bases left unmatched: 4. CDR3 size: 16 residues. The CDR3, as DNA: TGTGCCAGTAGTATTCCGGGACTAGCGGGAGTCGGGGAGCTGTTTTTT. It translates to CASSIPGLAGVGELFF. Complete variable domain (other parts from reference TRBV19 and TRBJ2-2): DGGITQSPKYLFRKEGQNVTLSCEQNLNHDAMYWYRQDPGQGLRLIYYSQIVNDFQKGDIAEGYSVSREKKESFPLTVTSAQKNPTAFYLCASSIPGLAGVGELFFGEGSRLTVL.

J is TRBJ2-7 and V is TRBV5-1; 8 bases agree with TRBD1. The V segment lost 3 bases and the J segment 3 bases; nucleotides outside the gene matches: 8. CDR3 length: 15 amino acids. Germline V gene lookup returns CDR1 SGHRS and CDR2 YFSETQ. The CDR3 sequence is CASSSGQAKDYEQYF. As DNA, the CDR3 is TGCGCCAGCAGCTCGGGACAGGCAAAGGACTACGAGCAGTACTTC.

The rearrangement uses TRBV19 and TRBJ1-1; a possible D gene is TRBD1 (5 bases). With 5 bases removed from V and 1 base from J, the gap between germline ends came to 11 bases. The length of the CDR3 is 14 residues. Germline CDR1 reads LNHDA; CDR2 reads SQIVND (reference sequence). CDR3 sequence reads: CASSRPGSNTEAFF. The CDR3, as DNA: TGTGCCAGTAGTCGGCCAGGGTCGAACACTGAAGCTTTCTTT.

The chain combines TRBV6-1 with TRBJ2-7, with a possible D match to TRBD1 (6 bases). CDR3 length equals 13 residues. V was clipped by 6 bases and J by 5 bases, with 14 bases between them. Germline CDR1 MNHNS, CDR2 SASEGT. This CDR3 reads CASRHRDINEQYF. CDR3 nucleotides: TGTGCCAGCAGACACAGGGACATCAACGAGCAGTACTTC.

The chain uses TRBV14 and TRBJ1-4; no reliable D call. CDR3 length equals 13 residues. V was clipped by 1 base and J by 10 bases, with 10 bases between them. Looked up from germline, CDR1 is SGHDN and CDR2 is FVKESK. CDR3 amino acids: CASSQGQAAKLFF. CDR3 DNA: TGTGCCAGCAGCCAAGGGCAGGCTGCAAAACTGTTTTTT.

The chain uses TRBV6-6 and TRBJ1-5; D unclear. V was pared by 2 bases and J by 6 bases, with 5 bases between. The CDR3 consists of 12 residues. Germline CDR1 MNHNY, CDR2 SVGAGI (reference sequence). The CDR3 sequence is CASSYGGQPQHF. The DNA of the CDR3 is TGTGCCAGCAGTTACGGAGGTCAGCCCCAGCATTTT.

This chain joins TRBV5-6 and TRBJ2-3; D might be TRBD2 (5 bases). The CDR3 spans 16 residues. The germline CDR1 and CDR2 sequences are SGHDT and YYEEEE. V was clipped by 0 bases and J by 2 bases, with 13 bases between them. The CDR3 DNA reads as TGTGCCAGCAGCTTGGCCGTAGCGAGTCCCACAGATACGCAGTATTTT. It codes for CASSLAVASPTDTQYF.

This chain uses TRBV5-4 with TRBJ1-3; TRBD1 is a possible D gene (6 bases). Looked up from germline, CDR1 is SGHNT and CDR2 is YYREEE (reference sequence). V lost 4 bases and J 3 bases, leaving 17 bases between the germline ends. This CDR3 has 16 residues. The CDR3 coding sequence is TGTGCCAGCAGCCCGGGGGGACAAGGTTTTGGAAACACCATATATTTT. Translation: CASSPGGQGFGNTIYF.

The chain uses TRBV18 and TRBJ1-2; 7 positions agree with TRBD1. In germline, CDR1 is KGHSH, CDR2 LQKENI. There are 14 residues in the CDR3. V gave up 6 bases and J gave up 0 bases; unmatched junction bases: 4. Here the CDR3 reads CASSPDRANYGYTF. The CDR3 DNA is TGTGCCAGCTCTCCCGACAGGGCTAACTATGGCTACACCTTC.

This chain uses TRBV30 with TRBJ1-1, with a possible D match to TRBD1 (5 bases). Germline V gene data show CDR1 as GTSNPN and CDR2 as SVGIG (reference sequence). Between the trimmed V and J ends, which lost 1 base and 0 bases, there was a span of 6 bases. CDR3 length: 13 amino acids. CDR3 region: CAWSAQVNTEAFF. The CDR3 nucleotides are TGTGCCTGGAGTGCACAGGTGAACACTGAAGCTTTCTTT.

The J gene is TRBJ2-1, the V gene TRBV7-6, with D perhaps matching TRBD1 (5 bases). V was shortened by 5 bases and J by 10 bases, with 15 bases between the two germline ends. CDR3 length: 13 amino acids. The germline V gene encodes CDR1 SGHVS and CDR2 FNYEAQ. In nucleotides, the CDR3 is TGTGCCAGCAGCGAGTGGGCGGCAGGGGAGCAGTTCTTC. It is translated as CASSEWAAGEQFF.

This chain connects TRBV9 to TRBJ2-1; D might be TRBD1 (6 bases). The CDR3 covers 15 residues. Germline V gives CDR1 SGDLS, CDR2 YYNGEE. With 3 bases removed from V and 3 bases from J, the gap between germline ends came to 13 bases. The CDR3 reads CASSGGTLGYNEQFF. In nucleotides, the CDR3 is TGTGCCAGCAGCGGGGGGACATTGGGCTACAATGAGCAGTTCTTC.

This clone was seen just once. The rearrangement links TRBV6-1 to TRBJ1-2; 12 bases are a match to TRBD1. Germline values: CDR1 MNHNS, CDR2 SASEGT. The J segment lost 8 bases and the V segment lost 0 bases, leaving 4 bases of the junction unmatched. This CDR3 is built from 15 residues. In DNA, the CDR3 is TGTGCCAGCAGTGAAGCGGGACAGGGGGCTTGGGGCTACACCTTC. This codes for CASSEAGQGAWGYTF.

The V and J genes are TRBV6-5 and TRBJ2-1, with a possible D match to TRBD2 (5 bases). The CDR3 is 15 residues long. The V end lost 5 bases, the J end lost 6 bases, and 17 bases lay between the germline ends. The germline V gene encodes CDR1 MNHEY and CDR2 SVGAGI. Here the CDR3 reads CASSPRRLAANEQFF. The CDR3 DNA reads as TGTGCCAGCAGTCCCCGGCGGCTAGCCGCCAATGAGCAGTTCTTC.

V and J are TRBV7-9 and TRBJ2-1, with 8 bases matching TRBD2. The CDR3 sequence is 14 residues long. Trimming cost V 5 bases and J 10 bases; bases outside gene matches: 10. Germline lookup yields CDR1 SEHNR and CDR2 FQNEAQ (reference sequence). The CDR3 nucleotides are TGTGCCAGCAGCCAAGGACTAGCCTCTGTCGAGCAGTTCTTC. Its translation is CASSQGLASVEQFF.

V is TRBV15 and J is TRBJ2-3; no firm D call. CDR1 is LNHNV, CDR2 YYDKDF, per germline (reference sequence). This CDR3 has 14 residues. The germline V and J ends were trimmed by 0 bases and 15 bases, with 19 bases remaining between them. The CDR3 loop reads CATSREPRTDTTYF. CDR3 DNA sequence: TGTGCCACCAGCAGAGAACCCCGCACAGATACCACATATTTT.